The clone carrying this T cell receptor beta chain was picked up a small number of times. This CDR3 is also generated by other DNA sequences in the sample. This sample is part of a study of blood T cell repertoires in COVID-19. Study overall: The samples span acute and convalescent COVID-19 from the United States, Italy and Spain. From T cells, B-cell-depleted T cells, or PBMCs came the material, which was cDNA or gDNA.

Original data processing: Estimated nucleated cell counts came from reference gene primer amplification. Here immunoSEQ multiplex PCR was the method, and the copy in TCRdb shows in-frame clones only, minus some. For V, J and clone size, that table is used; D and trimming come from the DNA. The table includes around 300,000 clones, approximately 85% detected once. CDR1 KGHSH and CDR2 LQKENI come from the germline V gene. The CDR3 is made up of 13 amino acids. Trimming took 0 bases from V and 3 from J, leaving 6 bases between them. The chain carries TRBV18 and TRBJ2-7, with D unresolved. The sequence was obtained from a human donor in a cohort sampled during active COVID-19. Material: peripheral blood. CDR3 in DNA: TGTGCCAGCTCACCACCGGGCGACTACGAGCAGTACTTC. This codes for CASSPPGDYEQYF.